These 4 T cell receptor beta chains originate from one sample sequenced in a study of blood T cell repertoires in COVID-19. TCRdb's copy holds only in-frame clones and misses some; the assay was immunoSEQ multiplex PCR. Of fewer than 200,000 clones listed, approximately 81% were seen once; the top ten hold 8% to 9%. Material for sequencing was peripheral blood. These receptors were collected from a woman aged 55-75 years with COVID-19, enrolled during active disease.

V is TRBV27 and J is TRBJ1-1; no definite D call. This CDR3 is 19 amino acids long. Germline CDR1 MNHEY, CDR2 SMNVEV (reference sequence). V was cut by 5 bases and J by 0 bases, with 25 bases left in between. The DNA of the CDR3 is TGTGCCAGCAGTCTAGGAGGACCTCCAGCGGGCAAAATGAACACTGAAGCTTTCTTT. Protein product: CASSLGGPPAGKMNTEAFF.

The chain combines TRBV18 with TRBJ1-2, with 10 bases matching TRBD1. CDR3 length: 14 amino acids. Germline CDR1 and CDR2: KGHSH and LQKENI. Trimming removed 3 bases from V and 6 bases from J; junction bases left unmatched: 4. The CDR3 sequence: CASSPPGTGDGYTF. The CDR3, as DNA: TGTGCCAGCTCACCTCCCGGGACAGGGGATGGCTACACCTTC. Complete variable domain (other parts from reference TRBV18 and TRBJ1-2): NAGVMQNPRHLVRRRGQEARLRCSPMKGHSHVYWYRQLPEEGLKFMVYLQKENIIDESGMPKERFSAEFPKEGPSILRIQQVVRGDSAAYFCASSPPGTGDGYTFGSGTRLTVV.

The chain has TRBV5-1 and TRBJ1-4, with TRBD1 matching 7 bases. This CDR3 contains 15 residues. Trimming cost V 3 bases and J 2 bases; bases outside gene matches: 4. From germline, CDR1 is SGHRS and CDR2 YFSETQ. This CDR3 is CASSYLGGTNEKLFF. DNA of the CDR3: TGCGCCAGCAGCTACCTAGGGGGCACTAATGAAAAACTGTTTTTT.

The CDR3 here is CSAGGETQYF. CDR3 bases: TGCAGTGCTGGGGGGGAGACCCAGTACTTC. The genes are TRBV20-1 and TRBJ2-5, with D possibly matching TRBD2 (6 bases). The CDR3 is 10 residues long. Trimming stripped 5 bases from V and 5 bases from J, with 6 bases between. CDR1 is DFQATT, CDR2 SNEGSKA, per germline (reference sequence).